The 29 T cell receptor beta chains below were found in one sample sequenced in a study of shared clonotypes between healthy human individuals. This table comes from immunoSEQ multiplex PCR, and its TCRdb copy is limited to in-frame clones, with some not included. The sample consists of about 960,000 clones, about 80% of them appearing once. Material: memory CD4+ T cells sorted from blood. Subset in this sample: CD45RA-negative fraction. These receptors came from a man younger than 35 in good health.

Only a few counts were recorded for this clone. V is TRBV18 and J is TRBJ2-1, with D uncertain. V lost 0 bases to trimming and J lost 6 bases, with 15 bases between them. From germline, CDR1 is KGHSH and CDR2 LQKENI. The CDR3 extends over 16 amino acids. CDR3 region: CASSPPWTSDRNEQFF. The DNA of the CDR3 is TGTGCCAGCTCACCACCGTGGACCTCCGACCGCAATGAGCAGTTCTTC.

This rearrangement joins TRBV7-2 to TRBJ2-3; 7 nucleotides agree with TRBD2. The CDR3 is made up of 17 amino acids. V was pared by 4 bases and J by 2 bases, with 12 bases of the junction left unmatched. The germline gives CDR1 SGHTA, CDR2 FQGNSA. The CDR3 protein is CASSSLWDYKSTDTQYF. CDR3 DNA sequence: TGTGCCAGCAGCTCTTTATGGGACTACAAATCCACAGATACGCAGTATTTT.

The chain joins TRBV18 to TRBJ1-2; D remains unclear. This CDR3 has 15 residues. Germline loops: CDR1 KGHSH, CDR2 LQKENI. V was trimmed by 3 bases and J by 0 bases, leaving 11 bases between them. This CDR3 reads CASSPNPDTNYGYTF. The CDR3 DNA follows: TGTGCCAGCTCACCTAATCCGGATACTAACTATGGCTACACCTTC.

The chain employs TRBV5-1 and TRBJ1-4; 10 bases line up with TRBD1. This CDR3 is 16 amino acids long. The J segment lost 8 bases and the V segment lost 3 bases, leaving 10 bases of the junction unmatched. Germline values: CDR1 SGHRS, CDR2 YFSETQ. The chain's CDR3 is CASSSGGTGAGEKLFF. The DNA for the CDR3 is TGCGCCAGCAGCTCCGGCGGGACAGGGGCAGGGGAAAAACTGTTTTTT.

CDR3 in amino acids: CASSQTGVGNQPQHF. In DNA form, the CDR3 reads TGTGCCAGCAGTCAGACAGGGGTGGGCAATCAGCCCCAGCATTTT. V and J are TRBV6-1 and TRBJ1-5, with TRBD1 identical over 8 bases. The junction had 5 bases not matched to a gene; V was cut back by 5 bases and J by 2 bases. The CDR3 runs to 15 residues. CDR1 is MNHNS and CDR2 is SASEGT in the germline V gene.

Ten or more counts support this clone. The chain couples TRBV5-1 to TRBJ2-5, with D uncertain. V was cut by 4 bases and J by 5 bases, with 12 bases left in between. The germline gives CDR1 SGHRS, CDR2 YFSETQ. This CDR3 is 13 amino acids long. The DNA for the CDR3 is TGCGCCAGCAGCGTTGGACCCTTCGAGACCCAGTACTTC. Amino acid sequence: CASSVGPFETQYF.

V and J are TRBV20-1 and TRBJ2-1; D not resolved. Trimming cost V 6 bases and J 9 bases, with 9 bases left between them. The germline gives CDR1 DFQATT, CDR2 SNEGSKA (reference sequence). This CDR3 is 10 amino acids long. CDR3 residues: CSAAQVEQFF. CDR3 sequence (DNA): TGCAGTGCAGCCCAGGTTGAGCAGTTCTTC.

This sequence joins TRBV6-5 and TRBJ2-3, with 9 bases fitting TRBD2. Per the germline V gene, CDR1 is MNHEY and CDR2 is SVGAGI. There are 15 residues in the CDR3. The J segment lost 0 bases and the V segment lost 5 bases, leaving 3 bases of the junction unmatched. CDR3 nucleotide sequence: TGTGCCAGCAGTCGACTAGCGGTCAGCACAGATACGCAGTATTTT. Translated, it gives CASSRLAVSTDTQYF.

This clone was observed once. The CDR3 nucleotides are TGTGCCAGCAGTGAACTGGAGGTCCAAGAGACCCAGTACTTC. Protein: CASSELEVQETQYF. This chain joins TRBV2 and TRBJ2-5; D may be TRBD2 (5 bases). The germline V and J ends were trimmed by 2 bases and 1 base, with 8 bases remaining between them. This CDR3 region has 14 residues. In germline, CDR1 is SNHLY, CDR2 FYNNEI.

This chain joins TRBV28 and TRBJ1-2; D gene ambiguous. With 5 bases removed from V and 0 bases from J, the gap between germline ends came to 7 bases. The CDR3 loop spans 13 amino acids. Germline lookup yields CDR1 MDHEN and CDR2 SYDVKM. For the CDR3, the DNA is TGTGCCAGCAGTAGGGCTGCTAACTATGGCTACACCTTC. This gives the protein CASSRAANYGYTF.

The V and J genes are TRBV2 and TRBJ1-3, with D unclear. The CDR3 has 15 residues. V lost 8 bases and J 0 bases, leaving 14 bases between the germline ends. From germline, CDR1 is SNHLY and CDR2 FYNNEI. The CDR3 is CASRLDGSSGNTIYF. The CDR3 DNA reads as TGTGCCAGCCGCTTAGACGGATCCTCTGGAAACACCATATATTTT.

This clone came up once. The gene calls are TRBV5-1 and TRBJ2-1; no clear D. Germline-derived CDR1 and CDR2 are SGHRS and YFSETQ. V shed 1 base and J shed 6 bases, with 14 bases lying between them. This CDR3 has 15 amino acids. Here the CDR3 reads CASSLRVGLSNEQFF. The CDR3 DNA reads TGCGCCAGCAGCTTGCGTGTCGGCTTAAGCAATGAGCAGTTCTTC.

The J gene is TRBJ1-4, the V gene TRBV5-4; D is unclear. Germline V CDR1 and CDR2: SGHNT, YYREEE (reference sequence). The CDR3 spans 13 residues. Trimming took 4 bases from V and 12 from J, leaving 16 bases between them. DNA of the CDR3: TGTGCCAGCAGCGTGAGTGTAGGGCGGGAACTGTTTTTT. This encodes CASSVSVGRELFF.

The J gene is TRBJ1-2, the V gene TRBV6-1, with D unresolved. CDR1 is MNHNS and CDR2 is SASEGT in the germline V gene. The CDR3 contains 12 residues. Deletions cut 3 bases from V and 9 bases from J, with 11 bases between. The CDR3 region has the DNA TGTGCCAGCAGTGAGGCGACGATTAGCTACACCTTC. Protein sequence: CASSEATISYTF.

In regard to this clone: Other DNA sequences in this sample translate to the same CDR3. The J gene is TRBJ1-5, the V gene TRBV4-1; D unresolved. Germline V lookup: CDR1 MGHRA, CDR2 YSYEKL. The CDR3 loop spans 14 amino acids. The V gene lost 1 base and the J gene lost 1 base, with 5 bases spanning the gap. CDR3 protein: CASSQGQSNQPQHF. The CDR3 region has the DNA TGCGCCAGCAGCCAAGGCCAAAGCAATCAGCCCCAGCATTTT.

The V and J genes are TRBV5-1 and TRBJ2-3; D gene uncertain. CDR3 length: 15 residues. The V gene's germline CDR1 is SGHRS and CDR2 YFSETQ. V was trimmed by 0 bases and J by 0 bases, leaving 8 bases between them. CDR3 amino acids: CASSLVLTSTDTQYF. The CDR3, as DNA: TGCGCCAGCAGCTTGGTATTAACTAGCACAGATACGCAGTATTTT.

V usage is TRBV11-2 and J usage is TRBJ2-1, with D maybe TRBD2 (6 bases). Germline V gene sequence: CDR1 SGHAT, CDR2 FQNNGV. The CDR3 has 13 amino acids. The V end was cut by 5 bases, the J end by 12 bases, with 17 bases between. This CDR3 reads CASSTNSGVRQFF. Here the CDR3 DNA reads TGTGCCAGCAGCACGAATTCGGGGGTACGGCAGTTCTTC.

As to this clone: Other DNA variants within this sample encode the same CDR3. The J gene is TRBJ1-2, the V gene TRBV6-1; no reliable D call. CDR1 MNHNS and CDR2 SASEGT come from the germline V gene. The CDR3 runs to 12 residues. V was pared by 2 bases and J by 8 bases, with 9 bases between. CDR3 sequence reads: CASSEPGYGYTF. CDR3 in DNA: TGTGCCAGCAGTGAACCGGGGTACGGCTACACCTTC.

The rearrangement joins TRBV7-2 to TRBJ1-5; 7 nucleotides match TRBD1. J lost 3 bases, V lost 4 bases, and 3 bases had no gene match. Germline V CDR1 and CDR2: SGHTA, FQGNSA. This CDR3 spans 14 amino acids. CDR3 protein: CASSSGQLNQPQHF. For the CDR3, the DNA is TGTGCCAGCAGCTCGGGACAGCTCAATCAGCCCCAGCATTTT.

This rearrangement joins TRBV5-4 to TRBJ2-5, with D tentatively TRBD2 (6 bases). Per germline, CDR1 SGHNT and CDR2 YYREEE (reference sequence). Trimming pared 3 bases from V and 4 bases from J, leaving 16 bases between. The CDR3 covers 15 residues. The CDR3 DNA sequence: TGTGCCAGCAGCTCGTACGGGAGCCGAGGAGAGACCCAGTACTTC. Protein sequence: CASSSYGSRGETQYF.

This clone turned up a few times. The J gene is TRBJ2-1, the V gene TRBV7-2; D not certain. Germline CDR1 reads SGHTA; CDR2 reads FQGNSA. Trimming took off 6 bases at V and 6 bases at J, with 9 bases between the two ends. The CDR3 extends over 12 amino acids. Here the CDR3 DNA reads TGTGCCAGCAGGTACCTAACCAATGAGCAGTTCTTC. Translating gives CASRYLTNEQFF.

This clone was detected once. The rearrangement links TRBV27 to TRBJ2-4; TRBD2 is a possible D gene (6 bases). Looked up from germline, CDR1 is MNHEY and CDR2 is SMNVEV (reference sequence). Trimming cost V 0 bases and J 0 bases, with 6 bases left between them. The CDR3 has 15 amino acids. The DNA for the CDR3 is TGTGCCAGCAGTTTATCGGGACTAGCCAAAAACATTCAGTACTTC. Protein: CASSLSGLAKNIQYF.

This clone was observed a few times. CDR3 region: CASSRQGDGTEAFF. CDR3 nucleotides: TGTGCCAGCAGCCGACAGGGCGATGGCACTGAAGCTTTCTTT. V usage is TRBV2 and J usage is TRBJ1-1; 7 nucleotides align to TRBD1. With V trimmed by 6 bases and J by 4 bases, 8 bases remained unmatched. The CDR3 consists of 14 residues. Germline V gene lookup returns CDR1 SNHLY and CDR2 FYNNEI.

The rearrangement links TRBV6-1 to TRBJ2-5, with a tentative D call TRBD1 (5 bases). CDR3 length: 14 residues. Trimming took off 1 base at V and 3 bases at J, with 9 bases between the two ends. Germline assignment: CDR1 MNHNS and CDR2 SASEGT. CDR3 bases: TGTGCCAGCAGTGAAGGAACAGGAAAAGAGACCCAGTACTTC. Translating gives CASSEGTGKETQYF.

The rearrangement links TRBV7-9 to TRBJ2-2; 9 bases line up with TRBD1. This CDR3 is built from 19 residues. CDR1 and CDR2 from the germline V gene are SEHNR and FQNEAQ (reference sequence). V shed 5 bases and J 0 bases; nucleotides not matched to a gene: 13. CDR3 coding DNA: TGTGCCAGCAGCCAGGGACAGGGCCGTTTTGTATCGAACACCGGGGAGCTGTTTTTT. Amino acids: CASSQGQGRFVSNTGELFF.

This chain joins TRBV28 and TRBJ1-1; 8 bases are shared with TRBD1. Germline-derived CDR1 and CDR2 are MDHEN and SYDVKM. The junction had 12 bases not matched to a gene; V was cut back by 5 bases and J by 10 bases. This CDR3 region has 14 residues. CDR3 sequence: CASSGTGGTRRAFF. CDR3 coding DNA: TGTGCCAGCAGTGGAACAGGGGGGACGAGGCGAGCTTTCTTT.

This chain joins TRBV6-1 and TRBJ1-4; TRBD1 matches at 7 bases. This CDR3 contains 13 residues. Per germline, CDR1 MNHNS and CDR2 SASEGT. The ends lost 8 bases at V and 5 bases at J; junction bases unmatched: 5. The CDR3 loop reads CASGYRGNEKLFF. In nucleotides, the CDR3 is TGTGCCAGCGGATACAGGGGAAATGAAAAACTGTTTTTT.

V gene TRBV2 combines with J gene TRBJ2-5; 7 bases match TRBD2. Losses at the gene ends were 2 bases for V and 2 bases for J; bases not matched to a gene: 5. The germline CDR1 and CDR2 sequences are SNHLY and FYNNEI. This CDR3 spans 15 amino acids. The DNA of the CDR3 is TGTGCCAGCAGTGAACAAAGCGGGGCTCAAGAGACCCAGTACTTC. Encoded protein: CASSEQSGAQETQYF.

CDR3 DNA: TGTGCCAGTAGTATAGTGGGACAGGCCACCTACGAGCAGTACTTC. Amino acids: CASSIVGQATYEQYF. V usage is TRBV19 and J usage is TRBJ2-7; 8 nucleotides match TRBD1. The CDR3 totals 15 residues. J was trimmed by 2 bases and V by 1 base; bases with no gene match: 4. The V gene's germline CDR1 is LNHDA and CDR2 SQIVND (reference sequence).